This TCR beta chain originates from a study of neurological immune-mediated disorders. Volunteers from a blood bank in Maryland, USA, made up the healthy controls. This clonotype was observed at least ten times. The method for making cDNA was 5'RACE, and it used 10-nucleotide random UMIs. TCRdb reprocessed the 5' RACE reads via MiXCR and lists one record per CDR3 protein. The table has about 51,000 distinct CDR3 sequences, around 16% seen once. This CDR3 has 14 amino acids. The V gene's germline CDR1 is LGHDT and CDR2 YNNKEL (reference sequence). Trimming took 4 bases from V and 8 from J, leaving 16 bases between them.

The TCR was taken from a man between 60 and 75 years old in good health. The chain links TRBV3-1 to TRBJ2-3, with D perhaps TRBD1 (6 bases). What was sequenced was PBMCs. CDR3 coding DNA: TGTGCCAGCAGCCTCGGACAGTCGAGGGGTACGCAGTATTTT. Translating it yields CASSLGQSRGTQYF.